The sequence of this T cell receptor beta chain was determined in a study of blood T cell repertoires in COVID-19. Overall study context: Sources were T cells, B-cell-depleted T cells, or PBMCs; the material itself was cDNA or gDNA.

In the authors' methods: Reference gene primer amplification gave nucleated cell count estimates. The protocol was immunoSEQ multiplex PCR, while the TCRdb copy is restricted to in-frame clones and leaves out a portion. Clone size and the V and J calls come from that table; the DNA yielded D and trimming. Found here are around 250,000 clones, approximately 90% of them singletons; the top ten hold around 2.8%. Exposed participants came across a COVID-19 case within 2 weeks before study entry. This CDR3 comprises 15 residues. From germline, CDR1 is LNHDA and CDR2 SQIVND (reference sequence). Deletions cut 0 bases from V and 2 bases from J, with 10 bases between.

The source of this sequence is a man aged 35-49 years who had been exposed to COVID-19. The chain combines TRBV19 with TRBJ1-2; the D gene is possibly TRBD1 (5 bases). Sequencing was carried out using PBMCs or T cells enriched from blood (not recorded which). The CDR3 DNA reads TGTGCCAGTAGTATAGAAACAGGAACCAACTATGGCTACACCTTC. This sequence encodes CASSIETGTNYGYTF.